The clone carrying this TCR beta chain has a single count. Its matching antigen is unknown. This entry comes from a study of OX40 agonist ivuxolimab in advanced cancers. General study results and limits: On average, CD8+ T cells had more expanded clones than CD4+.

V shed 4 bases and J shed 4 bases, with 18 bases lying between them. This CDR3 comprises 15 residues. The germline CDR1 and CDR2 sequences are SGHNT and YYREEE (reference sequence). Cycle 7 day 1, cycle 4 day 1, and baseline were the timepoints at which blood was sampled. The method was immunoSEQ multiplex PCR; TCRdb's version includes in-frame clones alone and lacks a portion of them. Of approximately 35,000 clones listed, approximately 92% are singletons. This receptor was taken from an adult with an advanced solid tumor such as melanoma, head and neck, liver or kidney cancer. The material sequenced was CD4+ or CD8+ T cells sorted from blood, taken in a trial of the OX40 agonist ivuxolimab. The chain recombines TRBV5-4 with TRBJ2-7; D gene uncertain. The CDR3 region is CASSGSDLTTYEQYF. The CDR3 coding sequence is TGTGCCAGCAGCGGGTCGGACCTAACCACGTACGAGCAGTACTTC.